Described below is a single T cell receptor beta chain sequence and its context. This entry is derived from a study of identifying expanded T cells in peripheral blood. CDR3 length: 14 residues. Only in-frame clones appear in the TCRdb table, and some are missing; sequencing was by immunoSEQ multiplex PCR. The sample records around 75,000 clones, about nine tenths being singletons. J is TRBJ1-5 and V is TRBV21-1. TRBV21-1 is termed a pseudogene. The sequence was collected from a person aged 18 to 75 in good health. Sequences were obtained from blood. The CDR3 DNA reads as TGTGCCAGCATGCGGAGGGGGACAAATCAGCCCCAGCATTTT. Encoded protein: CASMRRGTNQPQHF.